The 11 T cell receptor beta chains presented below share a single source sample, sequenced in a study of PD-L1 blockade in urothelial cancer. Time point described: peripheral blood 6 weeks after treatment start. Data came from immunoSEQ multiplex PCR; TCRdb stores just in-frame clones and leaves some out. The sample consists of some 51,000 clones, 88% of them appearing once. The source material was PBMCs, sampled around atezolizumab (anti-PD-L1) treatment. Receptors originate from a man between 60 and 70 years old with urothelial cancer.

The chain couples TRBV9 to TRBJ1-3; D gene ambiguous. The CDR3 loop spans 17 amino acids. Trimming removed 2 bases from V and 0 bases from J, with 15 bases in between. Looked up from germline, CDR1 is SGDLS and CDR2 is YYNGEE. The CDR3 region has the DNA TGTGCCAGCAGCGTCGGTGCTGGTCCTAGCTCTGGAAACACCATATATTTT. This gives the protein CASSVGAGPSSGNTIYF.

The CDR3 here is CASSQDTGASGELFF. DNA of the CDR3: TGCGCCAGCAGCCAAGATACAGGGGCGAGCGGGGAGCTGTTTTTT. The chain carries TRBV4-3 and TRBJ2-2; 7 bases fit TRBD1. In germline, CDR1 is LGHNA, CDR2 YSLEER. The CDR3 runs to 15 residues. V shed 0 bases, J shed 7 bases, and the junction held 5 bases outside the gene matches.

V and J are TRBV7-8 and TRBJ1-1; maybe TRBD1 (5 bases). Trimming removed 0 bases from V and 0 bases from J, with 11 bases in between. The CDR3 contains 16 residues. The germline gives CDR1 SGHVS, CDR2 FQNEAQ. CDR3 sequence: CASSLAREVMNTEAFF. Here the CDR3 DNA reads TGTGCCAGCAGCTTAGCCAGGGAGGTTATGAACACTGAAGCTTTCTTT.

The chain carries TRBV5-4 and TRBJ1-4; no definite D call. Germline CDR1 and CDR2: SGHNT and YYREEE (reference sequence). This CDR3 region has 16 residues. V lost 3 bases and J 0 bases, leaving 12 bases between the germline ends. CDR3 amino acids: CASSSVPRATNEKLFF. CDR3 coding DNA: TGTGCCAGCAGCTCAGTGCCACGGGCAACTAATGAAAAACTGTTTTTT.

This rearrangement joins TRBV7-8 to TRBJ2-3; 11 bases agree with TRBD2. Per germline, CDR1 SGHVS and CDR2 FQNEAQ. This CDR3 is 17 amino acids long. V shed 4 bases and J 1 base; nucleotides not matched to a gene: 7. The CDR3 DNA is TGTGCCAGCAGCTCCTGGAAGACTAGCGGGGGCACAGATACGCAGTATTTT. Protein: CASSSWKTSGGTDTQYF.

The chain combines TRBV9 with TRBJ2-1; TRBD2 agrees at 8 bases. From germline, CDR1 is SGDLS and CDR2 YYNGEE. The CDR3 runs 19 residues. Trimming removed 0 bases from V and 0 bases from J; junction bases left unmatched: 11. The CDR3 protein is CASSVDSGIWLSSYNEQFF. The CDR3 DNA sequence: TGTGCCAGCAGCGTAGATAGCGGGATATGGCTAAGCTCCTACAATGAGCAGTTCTTC. The complete variable domain, with remaining parts taken from reference TRBV9 and TRBJ2-1, reads DSGVTQTPKHLITATGQRVTLRCSPRSGDLSVYWYQQSLDQGLQFLIQYYNGEERAKGNILERFSAQQFPDLHSELNLSSLELGDSALYFCASSVDSGIWLSSYNEQFFGPGTRLTVL.

This rearrangement joins TRBV4-1 to TRBJ1-3; no definite D call. Germline values: CDR1 MGHRA, CDR2 YSYEKL. The length of the CDR3 is 14 residues. V shed 0 bases and J shed 1 base, with 4 bases lying between them. The CDR3 nucleotides are TGCGCCAGCAGCCAAGAGGAGTCTGGAAACACCATATATTTT. Residues: CASSQEESGNTIYF.

This chain uses TRBV6-5 with TRBJ1-4, with 10 bases aligning to TRBD1. The junction had 13 bases not matched to a gene; V was cut back by 6 bases and J by 12 bases. Germline V lookup: CDR1 MNHEY, CDR2 SVGAGI. The CDR3 extends over 15 amino acids. CDR3 in DNA: TGTGCCAGCAGACCCTGGACAGGGGGGGATTTGGAACTGTTTTTT. It specifies CASRPWTGGDLELFF.

The V gene is TRBV11-2, the J gene TRBJ1-2; 10 nucleotides line up with TRBD1. The CDR3 has 16 amino acids. Trimming at V came to 1 base and at J to 7 bases, leaving 9 bases not matched to a gene. Per the germline V gene, CDR1 is SGHAT and CDR2 is FQNNGV. The CDR3 is CASSLGAGTGVSGYTF. Written as DNA, the CDR3 is TGTGCCAGCAGCTTAGGAGCCGGGACAGGGGTATCTGGCTACACCTTC.

V and J are TRBV15 and TRBJ1-1, with D unclear. Trimming stripped 1 base from V and 0 bases from J, with 6 bases between. The CDR3 loop spans 14 amino acids. Per germline, CDR1 LNHNV and CDR2 YYDKDF (reference sequence). CDR3 amino acids: CATSRGLMNTEAFF. For the CDR3, the DNA is TGTGCCACCAGCAGAGGGCTTATGAACACTGAAGCTTTCTTT.

This clone was recorded once. V and J are TRBV4-2 and TRBJ2-7, with D maybe TRBD1 (6 bases). Trimming removed 1 base at V and 0 bases at J, with 7 bases between. The CDR3 consists of 14 residues. Germline loops: CDR1 LGHNA, CDR2 YNFKEQ. Written as DNA, the CDR3 is TGTGCCAGCAGCCAAGGAGGGGGCTCCTACGAGCAGTACTTC. Translation: CASSQGGGSYEQYF.